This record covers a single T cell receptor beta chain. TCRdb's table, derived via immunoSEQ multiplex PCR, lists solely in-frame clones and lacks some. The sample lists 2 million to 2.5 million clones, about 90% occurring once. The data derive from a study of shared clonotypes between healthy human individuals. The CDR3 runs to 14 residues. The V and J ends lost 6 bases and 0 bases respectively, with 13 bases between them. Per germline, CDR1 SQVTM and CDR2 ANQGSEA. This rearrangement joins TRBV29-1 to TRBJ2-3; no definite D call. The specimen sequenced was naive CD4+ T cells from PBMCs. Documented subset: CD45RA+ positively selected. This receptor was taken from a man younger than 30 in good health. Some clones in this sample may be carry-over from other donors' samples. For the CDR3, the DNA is TGCAGCGTCCGAAAACGAACTAGCACAGATACGCAGTATTTT. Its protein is CSVRKRTSTDTQYF.